Ten or more counts support the clone carrying this T cell receptor (beta chain). Its antigen remains unidentified. This sample is drawn from a study of human T cells and chemical hapten exposure. Study-level information: Weekly diphenylcyclopropenone doses were given to patients' scalps across the approximately 24-week study. Patients, predominantly female, presented with alopecia areata, totalis or universalis. Epicutaneous patch tests delivered 0.01% DPC to the upper back, with evaluation at 6 days.

TCRdb called the RACE reads again in MiXCR, with one record for every CDR3 protein. The profile shows about 340,000 distinct CDR3 sequences, under 9% of them singletons. Regarding time point: patch test 1, 2 weeks after DPC sensitization. Treatment: therapeutic diphenylcyclopropenone sensitization with weekly scalp DPC. The CDR3 is 16 amino acids. Trimming cost V 4 bases and J 5 bases; bases outside gene matches: 10. Germline-derived CDR1 and CDR2 are MNHNY and SVGAGI (reference sequence). Study-level results: Expanded TCRs grouped into significantly more large CDR3 similarity clusters than controls produced.

This specimen consisted of whole blood, obtained in connection with sensitization to the hapten diphenylcyclopropenone (DPC). The clonotype originates from a woman aged 18-30 years with alopecia areata. Some clones in this sample may be carry-over from other donors' samples. The chain couples TRBV6-6 to TRBJ2-1; 8 positions agree with TRBD2. CDR3 protein: CASSSPSGGGHNEQFF. CDR3 coding DNA: TGTGCCAGCAGTTCGCCCTCGGGCGGGGGGCACAATGAGCAGTTCTTC.